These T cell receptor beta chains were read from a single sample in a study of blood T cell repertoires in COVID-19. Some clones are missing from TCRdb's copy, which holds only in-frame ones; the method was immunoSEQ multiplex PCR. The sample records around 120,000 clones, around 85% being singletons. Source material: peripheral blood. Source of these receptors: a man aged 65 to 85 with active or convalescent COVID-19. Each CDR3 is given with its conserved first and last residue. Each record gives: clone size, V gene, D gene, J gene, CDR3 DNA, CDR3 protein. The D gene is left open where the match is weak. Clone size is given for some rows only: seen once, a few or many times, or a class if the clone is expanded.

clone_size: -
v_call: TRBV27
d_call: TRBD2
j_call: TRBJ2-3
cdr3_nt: TGTGCCAGCAGTAAACGACTAGCGGGAGGGACAGATACGCAGTATTTT
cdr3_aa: CASSKRLAGGTDTQYF

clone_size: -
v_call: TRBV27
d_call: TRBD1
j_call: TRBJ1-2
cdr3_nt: TGTGCCAGCAGTTCCTCCGGACAGGGGGCTGAAGGCTACACCTTC
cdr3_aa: CASSSSGQGAEGYTF

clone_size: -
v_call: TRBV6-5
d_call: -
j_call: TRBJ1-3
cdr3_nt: TGTGCCAGCAGTTTGGGGGCCTACTCTGGAAACACCATATATTTT
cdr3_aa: CASSLGAYSGNTIYF

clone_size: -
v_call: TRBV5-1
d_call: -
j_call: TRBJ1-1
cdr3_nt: TGCGCCAGCAGCTTGGCGGGGAGCAGGACTGGCACTGAAGCTTTCTTT
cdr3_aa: CASSLAGSRTGTEAFF

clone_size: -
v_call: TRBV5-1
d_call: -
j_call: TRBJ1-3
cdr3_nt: TGCGCCAGCAGCTTGCGGGGGTTCGGAAACACCATATATTTT
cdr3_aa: CASSLRGFGNTIYF

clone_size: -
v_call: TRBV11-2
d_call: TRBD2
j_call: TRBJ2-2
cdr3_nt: TGTGCCAGCAGCTTAGGGCTAGCGGGAATGTTCGGGGAGCTGTTTTTT
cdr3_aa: CASSLGLAGMFGELFF

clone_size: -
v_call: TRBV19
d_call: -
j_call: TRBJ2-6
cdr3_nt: TGTGCCAGTAGTATAGAGGCAGGCTCTGGGGCCAACGTCCTGACTTTC
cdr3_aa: CASSIEAGSGANVLTF

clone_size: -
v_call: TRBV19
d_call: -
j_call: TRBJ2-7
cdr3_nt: TGTGCCAGTAGTATAGGACAGGCCGAATTCTACGAGCAGTACTTC
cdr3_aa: CASSIGQAEFYEQYF

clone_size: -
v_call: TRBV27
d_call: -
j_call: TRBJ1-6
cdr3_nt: TGTGCCAGCAGTTCGGACCAGCGGAATTCACCCCTCCACTTT
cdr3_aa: CASSSDQRNSPLHF

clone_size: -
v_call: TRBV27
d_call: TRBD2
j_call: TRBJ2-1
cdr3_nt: TGTGCCAGCAGTTTAGTGGGACTAGCGGGGGTTAATGAGCAGTTCTTC
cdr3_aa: CASSLVGLAGVNEQFF

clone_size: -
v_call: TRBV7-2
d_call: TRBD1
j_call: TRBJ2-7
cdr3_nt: TGTGCCAGCAGCAAAGGACAGGGCCACGAGCAGTACTTC
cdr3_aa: CASSKGQGHEQYF

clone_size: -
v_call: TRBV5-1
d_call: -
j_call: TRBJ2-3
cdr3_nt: TGCGCCAGCAGCCCCGGGACACAGTTTGGCACAGATACGCAGTATTTT
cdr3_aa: CASSPGTQFGTDTQYF

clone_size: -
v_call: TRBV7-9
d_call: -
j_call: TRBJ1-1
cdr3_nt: TGTGCCAGCAGCTTAGGGGTCAGGGGCGCAGACACTGAAGCTTTCTTT
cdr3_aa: CASSLGVRGADTEAFF

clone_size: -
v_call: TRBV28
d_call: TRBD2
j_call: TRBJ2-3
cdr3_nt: TGTGCCAGCAGCTCGCTAGCGGGTATTGGCACAGATACGCAGTATTTT
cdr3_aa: CASSSLAGIGTDTQYF

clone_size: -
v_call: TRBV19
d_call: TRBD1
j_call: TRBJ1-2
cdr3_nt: TGTGCCAGTAGTATGGCGGGACAGGGGAACTATGGCTACACCTTC
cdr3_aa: CASSMAGQGNYGYTF

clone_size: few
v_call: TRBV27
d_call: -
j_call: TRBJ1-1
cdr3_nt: TGTGCCAGCAGTTTACATTTTGGGGGGGGGAACACTGAAGCTTTCTTT
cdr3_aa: CASSLHFGGGNTEAFF

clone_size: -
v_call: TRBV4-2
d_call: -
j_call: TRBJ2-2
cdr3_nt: TGTGCCAGCAGCCAAGAACCAGGGGACACCGGGGAGCTGTTTTTT
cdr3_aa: CASSQEPGDTGELFF

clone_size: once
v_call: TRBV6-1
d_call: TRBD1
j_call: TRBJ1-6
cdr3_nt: TGTGCCAGCAGTGAAGGAGGGACAGTTAATTCACCCCTCCACTTT
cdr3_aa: CASSEGGTVNSPLHF

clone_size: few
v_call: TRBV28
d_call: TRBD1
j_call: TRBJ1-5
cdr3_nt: TGTGCCAGCAGTGGGACAGGTTATCTTAATCAGCCCCAGCATTTT
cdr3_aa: CASSGTGYLNQPQHF

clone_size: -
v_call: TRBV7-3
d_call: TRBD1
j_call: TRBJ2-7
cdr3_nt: TGTGCCAGCAGCTTACATGGCGAGGGGGCGGGCGAGCAGTACTTC
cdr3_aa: CASSLHGEGAGEQYF

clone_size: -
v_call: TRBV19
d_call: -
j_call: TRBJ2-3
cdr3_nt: TGTGCCAGTAGTATGGCGGTGGAAGATACGCAGTATTTT
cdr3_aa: CASSMAVEDTQYF

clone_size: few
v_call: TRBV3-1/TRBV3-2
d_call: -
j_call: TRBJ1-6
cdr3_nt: TGTGCCAGCAGCCAACGACAGGAGTATTCACCCCTCCACTTT
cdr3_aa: CASSQRQEYSPLHF

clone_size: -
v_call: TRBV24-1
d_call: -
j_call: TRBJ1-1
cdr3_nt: TGTGCCACCAGTCTGCGTCGGACAGTAGAGTCCTCTGAAGCTTTCTTT
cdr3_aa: CATSLRRTVESSEAFF

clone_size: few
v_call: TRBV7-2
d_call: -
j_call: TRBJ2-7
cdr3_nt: TGTGCCAGCAGCTTTACAAGCGGCCTCGCCTACGAGCAGTACTTC
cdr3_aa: CASSFTSGLAYEQYF

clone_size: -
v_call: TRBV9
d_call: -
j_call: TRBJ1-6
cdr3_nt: TGTGCCAGCTCCGGCCAGGTTAATTCACCCCTCCACTTT
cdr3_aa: CASSGQVNSPLHF

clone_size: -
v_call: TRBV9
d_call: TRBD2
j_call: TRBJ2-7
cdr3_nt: TGTGCCAGCAGCTCCGGCCGGGACTACTCCTACGAGCAGTACTTC
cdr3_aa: CASSSGRDYSYEQYF

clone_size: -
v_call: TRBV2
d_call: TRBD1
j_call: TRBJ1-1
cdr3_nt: TGTGCCAGCAAGGAATCCGGGACAGAGACTGAAGCTTTCTTT
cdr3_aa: CASKESGTETEAFF

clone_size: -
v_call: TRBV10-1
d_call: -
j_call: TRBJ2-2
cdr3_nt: TGCGCCAGCAGTGACTCGGTGGGGGCGAGTGGGTCCGGGGAGCTGTTTTTT
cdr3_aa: CASSDSVGASGSGELFF

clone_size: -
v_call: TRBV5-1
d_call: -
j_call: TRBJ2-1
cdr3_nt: TGCGCCAGCAGCTTAAGGGGCGCAAGCTCCTACAATGAGCAGTTCTTC
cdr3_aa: CASSLRGASSYNEQFF

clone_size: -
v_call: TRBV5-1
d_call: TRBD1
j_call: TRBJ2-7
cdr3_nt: TGCGCCAGCACCAAAGGGACAGAGCTATACGAGCAGTACTTC
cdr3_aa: CASTKGTELYEQYF

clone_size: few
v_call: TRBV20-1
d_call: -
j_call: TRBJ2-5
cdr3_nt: TGCAGTGCCCCGGAGACCCAGTACTTC
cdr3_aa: CSAPETQYF

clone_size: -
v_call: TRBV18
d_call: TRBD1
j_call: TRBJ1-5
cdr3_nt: TGTGCCAGCTCCCAGCAGGGGGTCAATCAGCCCCAGCATTTT
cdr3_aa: CASSQQGVNQPQHF

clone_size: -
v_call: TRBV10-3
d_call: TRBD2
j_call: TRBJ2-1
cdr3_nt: TGTGCCATCATTCGGACTAGCGGGGCCTCCTACAATGAGCAGTTCTTC
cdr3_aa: CAIIRTSGASYNEQFF

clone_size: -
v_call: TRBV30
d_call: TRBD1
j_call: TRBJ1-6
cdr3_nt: TGTGCCTGGAGTGCCGGGACAGGGATTAGGTCACCCCTCCACTTT
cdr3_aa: CAWSAGTGIRSPLHF

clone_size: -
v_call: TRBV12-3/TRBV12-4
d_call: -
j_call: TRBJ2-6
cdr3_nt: TGTGCCAGCAGCCCAACTGGGGCCAACGTCCTGACTTTC
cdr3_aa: CASSPTGANVLTF

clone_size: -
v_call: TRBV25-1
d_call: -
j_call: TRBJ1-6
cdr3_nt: TGTGCCAGCAGTGCCGCCGGGTCGTGGTCACCCCTCCACTTT
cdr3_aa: CASSAAGSWSPLHF

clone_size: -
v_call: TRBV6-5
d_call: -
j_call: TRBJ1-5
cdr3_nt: TGTGCCAGCAGCCCCTTATCGGAGCAGCCCCAGCATTTT
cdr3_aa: CASSPLSEQPQHF

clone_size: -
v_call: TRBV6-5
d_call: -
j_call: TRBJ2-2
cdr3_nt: TGTGCCACCTCCGGGACACGGGCCGGGGAGCTGTTTTTT
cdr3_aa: CATSGTRAGELFF

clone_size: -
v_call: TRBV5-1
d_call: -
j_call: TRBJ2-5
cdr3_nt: TGCGCCAGCAGCTTGGTAGGAGCTCCTCAAGAGACCCAGTACTTC
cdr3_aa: CASSLVGAPQETQYF

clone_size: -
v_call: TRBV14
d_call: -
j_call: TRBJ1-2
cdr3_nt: TGTGCCAGCAGCCGAGGACAACCAGTCCATGGCTACACCTTC
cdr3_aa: CASSRGQPVHGYTF

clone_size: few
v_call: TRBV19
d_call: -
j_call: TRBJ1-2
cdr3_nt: TGTGCCAGTAGTATAGAGCAGGGGATCTATGGCTACACCTTC
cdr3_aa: CASSIEQGIYGYTF

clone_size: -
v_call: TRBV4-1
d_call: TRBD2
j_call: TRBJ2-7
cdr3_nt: TGCGCCAGCAGCCAAGGGGAGGGGTCGAGGCGCGAGCAGTACTTC
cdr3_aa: CASSQGEGSRREQYF

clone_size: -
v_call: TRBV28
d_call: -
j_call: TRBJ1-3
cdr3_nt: TGTGCCAGCAGTTCAGGGTTCGGAAACACCATATATTTT
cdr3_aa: CASSSGFGNTIYF

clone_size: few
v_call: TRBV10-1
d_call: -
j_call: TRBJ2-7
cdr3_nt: TGCGCCAGCAGGGGTAGACAGCGCCCTTACGAGCAGTACTTC
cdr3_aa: CASRGRQRPYEQYF

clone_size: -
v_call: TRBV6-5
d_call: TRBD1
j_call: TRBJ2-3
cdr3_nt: TGTGCCAGCAGTTTGGACAGGGTGGGCGCAGATACGCAGTATTTT
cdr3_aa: CASSLDRVGADTQYF

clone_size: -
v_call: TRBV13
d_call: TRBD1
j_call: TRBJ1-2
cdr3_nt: TGTGCCAGCAGCTTCAGGGGGCCGGATGGCTACACCTTC
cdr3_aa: CASSFRGPDGYTF

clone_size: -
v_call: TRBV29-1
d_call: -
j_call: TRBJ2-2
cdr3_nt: TGCAGCGGGGGATTTTTCGACACCGGGGAGCTGTTTTTT
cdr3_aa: CSGGFFDTGELFF

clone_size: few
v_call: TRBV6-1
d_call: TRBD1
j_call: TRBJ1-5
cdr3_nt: TGTGCCAGCAGTGAAGCGGGACAGGGGGATCAGCCCCAGCATTTT
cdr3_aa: CASSEAGQGDQPQHF

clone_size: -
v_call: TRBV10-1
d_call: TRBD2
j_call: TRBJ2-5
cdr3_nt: TGCGCCAGCAGTGAGTCCCTAGCGGGGGATGAGACCCAGTACTTC
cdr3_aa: CASSESLAGDETQYF

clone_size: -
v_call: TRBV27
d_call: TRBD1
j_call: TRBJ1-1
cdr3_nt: TGTGCCAGCAGTCCTACTAAGACAGGGATGAACACTGAAGCTTTCTTT
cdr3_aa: CASSPTKTGMNTEAFF

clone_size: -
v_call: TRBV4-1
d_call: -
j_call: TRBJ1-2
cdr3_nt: TGCGCCAGCAGCCAACCCCTCCGCAGGGAAGCTAACTATGGCTACACCTTC
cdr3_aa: CASSQPLRREANYGYTF

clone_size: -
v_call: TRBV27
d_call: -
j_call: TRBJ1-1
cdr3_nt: TGTGCCAGCAGTATACAGGGAATTCCCACTGAAGCTTTCTTT
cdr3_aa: CASSIQGIPTEAFF